This entry lists 23 T cell receptor beta chains sequenced from one sample in a study of T cells in Graves' hyperthyroidism and ophthalmopathy. RNA transcripts gave rise to amplified TCR beta CDR3 regions. A first-round RT-PCR of the TCR CDR3 used the HTBI primer set. MiXCR was run by TCRdb on the multiplex PCR reads, yielding one entry per CDR3 protein. The data show 560,000 or so distinct CDR3 sequences, about half seen once. Sequencing used peripheral blood or thyroid tissue (not recorded which). These receptors all stem from a woman aged 18-29 years with Graves' hyperthyroidism.

V and J are TRBV19 and TRBJ2-7; 8 bases match TRBD1. Germline-derived CDR1 and CDR2 are LNHDA and SQIVND (reference sequence). The V gene end was trimmed by 1 base and the J gene end by 8 bases; junction bases not matched to a gene: 13. The CDR3 runs to 16 residues. CDR3 region: CASSIGPGQARRQQYF. In DNA, the CDR3 is TGTGCCAGTAGTATAGGCCCGGGACAGGCTCGCCGCCAGCAGTACTTC.

There are a few counts of this clonotype. The CDR3 loop reads CASSTGGGVAQSEAFF. CDR3 in DNA: TGTGCCAGCAGTACCGGAGGAGGGGTGGCTCAATCTGAAGCTTTCTTT. V gene TRBV7-9 combines with J gene TRBJ1-1; D possibly corresponds to TRBD1 (5 bases). Germline V gene lookup returns CDR1 SEHNR and CDR2 FQNEAQ (reference sequence). Trimming took off 6 bases at V and 6 bases at J, with 23 bases between the two ends. This CDR3 has 16 residues. Full variable domain (rest looked up from reference TRBV7-9 and TRBJ1-1): DTGVSQNPRHKITKRGQNVTFRCDPISEHNRLYWYRQTLGQGPEFLTYFQNEAQLEKSRLLSDRFSAERPKGSFSTLEIQRTEQGDSAMYLCASSTGGGVAQSEAFFGQGTRLTVV.

Comment on this clonotype: This may be a read error, as it is one base from a much larger clone. The chain joins TRBV24-1 to TRBJ1-2; 8 nucleotides align to TRBD1. The CDR3 consists of 12 residues. Germline lookup yields CDR1 KGHDR and CDR2 SFDVKD. V lost 9 bases and J lost 7; bases outside the gene matches: 6. CDR3 sequence reads: CATETGDSGYTF. Written as DNA, the CDR3 is TGTGCCACCGAGACAGGGGATTCTGGCTACACCTTC.

The chain couples TRBV25-1 to TRBJ1-1; 8 bases are a match to TRBD1. V lost 11 bases and J lost 1; bases outside the gene matches: 3. The CDR3 contains 12 residues. Germline V gives CDR1 MGHDK, CDR2 SYGVNS. This chain's CDR3 is CAGQGGNTEAFF. The CDR3 coding sequence is TGTGCCGGACAGGGAGGGAACACTGAAGCTTTCTTT.

This sequence joins TRBV6-5 and TRBJ2-5, with a weak D call TRBD2 (5 bases). The length of the CDR3 is 13 residues. Germline V gene lookup returns CDR1 MNHEY and CDR2 SVGAGI. Trimming pared 6 bases from V and 3 bases from J, leaving 11 bases between. The CDR3 DNA is TGTGCCAGCAGGAAAAGTAGCGAAGAGACCCAGTACTTC. It encodes CASRKSSEETQYF.

This clonotype was detected ten times or more. The genes are TRBV15 and TRBJ1-5; TRBD1 agrees at 7 bases. V lost 2 bases, J lost 7 bases, and 2 bases stayed unmatched. The CDR3 extends over 13 amino acids. Germline loops: CDR1 LNHNV, CDR2 YYDKDF (reference sequence). In DNA form, the CDR3 reads TGTGCCACCAGCAGACAGGGGGGACAGCCCCAGCATTTT. It encodes CATSRQGGQPQHF.

This clonotype was picked up many times. The chain has TRBV2 and TRBJ1-5; D possibly corresponds to TRBD1 (6 bases). Trimming stripped 6 bases from V and 7 bases from J, with 16 bases between. The CDR3 has 14 amino acids. Germline values: CDR1 SNHLY, CDR2 FYNNEI. CDR3 sequence (DNA): TGTGCCAGCAGGGTGGGGGGGGCAAGGCAGCCCCAGCATTTT. It is translated as CASRVGGARQPQHF.

In regard to this clonotype: One end of the junction varies from germline; a read error may be responsible. The rearrangement links TRBV2 to TRBJ2-7, with D maybe TRBD2 (5 bases). CDR3 length: 11 amino acids. Per the germline V gene, CDR1 is SNHLY and CDR2 is FYNNEI. The CDR3 here is CARSETGEQYF. The CDR3 nucleotides read TGTGCCAGAAGTGAGACGGGGGAGCAGTACTTC. The full variable domain, rest sourced from reference TRBV2 and TRBJ2-7, is EPEVTQTPSHQVTQMGQEVILRCVPISNHLYFYWYRQILGQKVEFLVSFYNNEISEKSEIFDDQFSVERPDGSNFTLKIRSTKLEDSAMYFCARSETGEQYFGPGTRLTVT.

This clonotype has just a few counts. This chain joins TRBV5-1 and TRBJ1-5; 11 positions match TRBD1. CDR1 is SGHRS, CDR2 YFSETQ, per germline. The V and J ends lost 4 bases and 7 bases, in that order; junction bases with no gene match: 10. The CDR3 consists of 16 residues. In DNA, the CDR3 is TGCGCCAGCAGCCCCGGGACAGGGGGAACGTGGCAGCCCCAGCATTTT. Protein sequence: CASSPGTGGTWQPQHF.

Comments on this clonotype: One end of the junction is discordant with germline, which a read error may explain. The rearrangement links TRBV7-2 to TRBJ2-2, with no clear D. CDR3 length equals 14 residues. Germline loops: CDR1 SGHTA, CDR2 FQGNSA. CDR3 region: CASSQERSTGELFF. The CDR3 region has the DNA TGCGCCAGCAGCCAAGAACGGTCCACCGGGGAGCTGTTTTTT.

This clonotype was counted between two and nine times. The V gene is TRBV10-2, the J gene TRBJ2-7; D possibly corresponds to TRBD2 (6 bases). The CDR3 covers 15 residues. CDR1 and CDR2 from the germline V gene are WSHSY and SAAADI. V dropped 7 bases and J dropped 2 bases, with 18 bases sitting between them. The CDR3 reads CASTGGVGAPYEQYF. In DNA form, the CDR3 reads TGCGCCAGCACCGGAGGGGTAGGGGCCCCCTACGAGCAGTACTTC.

This clonotype was seen repeatedly, ten times or more. V gene TRBV24-1 combines with J gene TRBJ2-7; D is undetermined. Trimming pared 4 bases from V and 4 bases from J, leaving 10 bases between. Per germline, CDR1 KGHDR and CDR2 SFDVKD. The CDR3 length is 13 residues. The CDR3 reads CATSDRDGYEQYF. CDR3 in DNA: TGTGCCACCAGTGACCGAGACGGATACGAGCAGTACTTC.

This chain joins TRBV2 and TRBJ1-2; tentative D call: TRBD1 (6 bases). V gave up 7 bases and J gave up 0 bases, with 12 bases separating them. Germline V gives CDR1 SNHLY, CDR2 FYNNEI. CDR3 size: 14 residues. The CDR3 DNA follows: TGTGCCAGCACCGGACAGTCTTCTAACTATGGCTACACCTTC. Amino acid sequence: CASTGQSSNYGYTF. The whole variable domain, filled in from reference TRBV2 and TRBJ1-2, reads EPEVTQTPSHQVTQMGQEVILRCVPISNHLYFYWYRQILGQKVEFLVSFYNNEISEKSEIFDDQFSVERPDGSNFTLKIRSTKLEDSAMYFCASTGQSSNYGYTFGSGTRLTVV.

The chain carries TRBV2 and TRBJ1-2; D may be TRBD1 (5 bases). CDR1 is SNHLY and CDR2 is FYNNEI in the germline V gene. Trimming pared 6 bases from V and 5 bases from J, leaving 16 bases between. The CDR3 is 14 amino acids. The chain's CDR3 is CASSLQGGIYGYTF. The CDR3 DNA reads as TGTGCCAGCAGCCTGCAGGGCGGGATATATGGCTACACCTTC.

In its sample, this clonotype was seen once. The chain joins TRBV6-6 to TRBJ1-1; D is uncertain. CDR3 size: 12 residues. Germline V gene data show CDR1 as MNHNY and CDR2 as SVGAGI (reference sequence). The ends were cut back, 5 bases at V and 14 bases at J, with 18 bases in the middle. In nucleotides, the CDR3 is TGTGCCAGCAGTGAAGCAGGCCGACCCATATTCTTT. Amino acids: CASSEAGRPIFF.

About this clonotype: A clone one base away is much larger, so this may be a read error. The gene calls are TRBV7-3 and TRBJ1-1; no definite D call. The germline V gene has CDR1 SGHTA and CDR2 FQGTGA. This CDR3 is built from 15 residues. Trimming stripped 1 base from V and 0 bases from J, with 9 bases between. The CDR3 DNA reads TGTGCCAGCAGCTTAAAGGCAGGTCTGAACACTGAAGCTTTCTTT. It is translated as CASSLKAGLNTEAFF.

The CDR3 DNA is TGTGCCAGCAGCGTGGACAGGGGAAGAAACACCGGGGAGCTGTTTTTT. This gives the protein CASSVDRGRNTGELFF. The chain has TRBV9 and TRBJ2-2, with 9 bases matching TRBD1. This CDR3 spans 16 amino acids. J lost 2 bases, V lost 2 bases, and 4 bases had no gene match. Germline V lookup: CDR1 SGDLS, CDR2 YYNGEE. The entire variable domain, with the rest obtained from reference TRBV9 and TRBJ2-2, is as follows: DSGVTQTPKHLITATGQRVTLRCSPRSGDLSVYWYQQSLDQGLQFLIQYYNGEERAKGNILERFSAQQFPDLHSELNLSSLELGDSALYFCASSVDRGRNTGELFFGEGSRLTVL.

This clonotype was counted only a few times. This rearrangement joins TRBV20-1 to TRBJ2-5; TRBD1 might be the D (5 bases). The CDR3 has 13 residues. V was pared by 5 bases and J by 3 bases, with 13 bases between. Germline values: CDR1 DFQATT, CDR2 SNEGSKA (reference sequence). The CDR3 loop is CSAHSTVEETQYF. The CDR3 nucleotides are TGCAGTGCTCATTCGACAGTTGAAGAGACCCAGTACTTC.

The rearrangement links TRBV6-5 to TRBJ2-2, with 14 bases aligning to TRBD2. The length of the CDR3 is 18 residues. Germline lookup yields CDR1 MNHEY and CDR2 SVGAGI. The junction had 10 bases not matched to a gene; V was cut back by 4 bases and J by 6 bases. Here the CDR3 DNA reads TGTGCCAGCAGTTTCCGACTAGCGGGAGGGCCGGGATCCGGGGAGCTGTTTTTT. Protein product: CASSFRLAGGPGSGELFF.

The sample holds many counts of this clonotype. The junction does not match germline at one end; this may be a read error. The chain is built from TRBV5-1 and TRBJ1-1; no firm D call. This CDR3 contains 11 residues. The germline V gene encodes CDR1 SGHRS and CDR2 YFSETQ. The CDR3 DNA follows: TGTGCCAGCAGCCTGGACGGTGAAGCTTTCTTT. Amino acids: CASSLDGEAFF. The full variable domain, its missing parts supplied by reference TRBV5-1 and TRBJ1-1, is KAGVTQTPRYLIKTRGQQVTLSCSPISGHRSVSWYQQTPGQGLQFLFEYFSETQRNKGNFPGRFSGRQFSNSRSEMNVSTLELGDSALYLCASSLDGEAFFGQGTRLTVV.

This clonotype was seen at least ten times. V usage is TRBV10-3 and J usage is TRBJ2-6; no definite D call. In germline, CDR1 is ENHRY, CDR2 SYGVKD. This CDR3 has 13 residues. The ends were cut back, 10 bases at V and 0 bases at J, with 7 bases in the middle. The CDR3 sequence is CATGNSGANVLTF. DNA for the CDR3: TGTGCCACCGGAAACTCTGGGGCCAACGTCCTGACTTTC.

The chain recombines TRBV7-9 with TRBJ1-4; TRBD1 might be the D (6 bases). Trimming cost V 5 bases and J 2 bases, with 15 bases left between them. This CDR3 has 16 residues. Germline assignment: CDR1 SEHNR and CDR2 FQNEAQ (reference sequence). CDR3 sequence reads: CASSVDRTETNEKLFF. CDR3 DNA sequence: TGTGCCAGCAGCGTAGACAGGACGGAGACTAATGAAAAACTGTTTTTT.

The sample holds many counts of this clonotype. The CDR3: CASSSPGTRNEKLFF. The CDR3 DNA reads as TGTGCCAGTAGTAGCCCCGGGACGCGGAATGAAAAACTGTTTTTT. The chain has TRBV19 and TRBJ1-4; a possible D gene is TRBD1 (5 bases). V was pared by 4 bases and J by 5 bases, with 14 bases between. Germline CDR1 reads LNHDA; CDR2 reads SQIVND (reference sequence). CDR3 length equals 15 residues. Full variable domain (rest looked up from reference TRBV19 and TRBJ1-4): DGGITQSPKYLFRKEGQNVTLSCEQNLNHDAMYWYRQDPGQGLRLIYYSQIVNDFQKGDIAEGYSVSREKKESFPLTVTSAQKNPTAFYLCASSSPGTRNEKLFFGSGTQLSVL.